The clone carrying this T cell receptor beta chain was counted many times. Barcoded TCR alpha and TCR beta cDNA libraries with UMIs came from 5'RACE using constant-segment primers. TCRdb reprocessed the 5' RACE reads via MiXCR and lists one record per CDR3 protein. The table has around 180,000 distinct CDR3 sequences, less than 20% seen once. This CDR3 region has 16 residues. V shed 4 bases and J shed 4 bases, with 18 bases lying between them. CDR1 SGHRS and CDR2 YFSETQ come from the germline V gene. This sample was included in a study of T-cell memory formation after mild COVID-19. The sequence was collected from a man aged 18-30 years who had mild COVID-19 (a few samples of this study predate the infection). Cell type and time point are not known. The specimen sequenced was PBMCs or a T cell subset sorted from them (not recorded which). The V gene is TRBV5-1, the J gene TRBJ2-1; weak D call: TRBD1 (7 bases). The CDR3 loop reads CASSPAGQGGYNEQFF. CDR3 bases: TGCGCCAGCAGCCCAGCTGGGCAGGGGGGTTACAATGAGCAGTTCTTC.